This is a list of T cell receptor beta chains from one sample in a study of T cell changes during pregnancy in multiple sclerosis. The data were produced by immunoSEQ multiplex PCR, yet TCRdb's version contains in-frame clones alone and is incomplete. The sample includes around 100,000 clones, roughly nine tenths of them seen just once. The specimen comprised peripheral blood, sampled after pregnancy. These receptors were taken from a female donor with multiple sclerosis, enrolled in a pregnancy study. CDR3s include the opening cysteine and the closing phenylalanine or tryptophan. D genes are given only for firm matches. A row's size may be missing; if present it is once, few, many or a size class.

V,size,J,length,D,CDR3,DNA
TRBV9,NA,TRBJ2-1,15,TRBD2,CASRPSGGALDEQFF,TGTGCCAGCAGACCTAGCGGGGGGGCTCTCGATGAGCAGTTCTTC
TRBV2,NA,TRBJ1-5,17,NA,CASSAELGTGNNQPQHF,TGTGCCAGCAGCGCCGAGCTGGGCACAGGGAACAATCAGCCCCAGCATTTT
TRBV6-5,NA,TRBJ2-7,15,TRBD1,CASSYSVGQLDEQYF,TGTGCCAGCAGTTACTCTGTGGGACAGTTAGACGAGCAGTACTTC
TRBV5-1,NA,TRBJ2-2,12,NA,CASSLRYGELFF,TGCGCCAGCAGCTTGCGTTACGGGGAGCTGTTTTTT
TRBV9,NA,TRBJ2-5,17,TRBD2,CASSVGVAGARKETQYF,TGTGCCAGCAGCGTAGGGGTAGCGGGGGCAAGAAAAGAGACCCAGTACTTC
TRBV28,NA,TRBJ1-4,15,NA,CASSIQGGTNEKLFF,TGTGCCAGCAGTATCCAGGGTGGCACTAATGAAAAACTGTTTTTT
TRBV29-1,NA,TRBJ1-2,10,NA,CSVELYGYTF,TGCAGCGTTGAGTTATATGGCTACACCTTC
TRBV7-3,NA,TRBJ2-2,18,TRBD2,CASSLGLAGGRNTGELFF,TGTGCCAGCAGCTTAGGACTAGCGGGGGGTAGGAACACCGGGGAGCTGTTTTTT
TRBV27,NA,TRBJ2-5,14,NA,CASSPDTPRETQYF,TGTGCCAGCAGTCCGGACACCCCCCGGGAGACCCAGTACTTC
TRBV7-8,NA,TRBJ2-1,15,NA,CASSLMVEFYNEQFF,TGTGCCAGCAGCTTAATGGTGGAGTTCTACAATGAGCAGTTCTTC
TRBV19,NA,TRBJ2-1,13,TRBD1,CASKLQGVNEQFF,TGTGCCAGTAAATTACAGGGGGTCAATGAGCAGTTCTTC
TRBV5-1,NA,TRBJ1-1,14,NA,CASSLGRVDTEAFF,TGCGCCAGCAGCTTGGGCAGGGTTGACACTGAAGCTTTCTTT
TRBV9,NA,TRBJ1-4,14,NA,CASSRGVLLEKLFF,TGTGCCAGCAGCCGGGGGGTTCTATTGGAAAAACTGTTTTTT
TRBV9,NA,TRBJ1-1,13,NA,CASSVDGNTEAFF,TGTGCCAGCAGCGTAGACGGGAACACTGAAGCTTTCTTT
TRBV20-1,NA,TRBJ2-5,11,TRBD2,CSGSGGETQYF,TGCAGTGGTAGCGGGGGAGAGACCCAGTACTTC
TRBV30,once,TRBJ1-1,13,TRBD1,CAWTGQGWAEAFF,TGTGCCTGGACAGGACAGGGTTGGGCTGAAGCTTTCTTT
TRBV5-1,NA,TRBJ1-1,14,TRBD1,CASSPGQSNTEAFF,TGCGCCAGCAGCCCGGGACAGTCGAACACTGAAGCTTTCTTT
TRBV5-1,NA,TRBJ2-2,17,TRBD1,CASSFDRGPFGTGELFF,TGCGCCAGCAGCTTTGACAGGGGCCCTTTTGGGACCGGGGAGCTGTTTTTT
TRBV9,NA,TRBJ1-5,13,TRBD1,CASSTGVGQPQHF,TGTGCCAGCAGTACAGGGGTTGGTCAGCCCCAGCATTTT
TRBV9,NA,TRBJ2-1,13,TRBD2,CASSASGVDEQFF,TGTGCCAGCAGCGCTAGCGGGGTCGATGAGCAGTTCTTC
TRBV19,NA,TRBJ2-5,13,TRBD2,CASRGLAAETQYF,TGTGCCAGTAGGGGACTAGCGGCGGAGACCCAGTACTTC
TRBV9,NA,TRBJ1-3,14,NA,CASSVTGVGNTIYF,TGTGCCAGCAGCGTCACGGGAGTAGGAAACACCATATATTTT
TRBV2,NA,TRBJ1-5,13,NA,CASKGDPNQPQHF,TGTGCCAGCAAAGGAGACCCAAATCAGCCCCAGCATTTT
TRBV7-9,few,TRBJ1-1,18,TRBD1,CASSFVVGTGFMNTEAFF,TGTGCCAGCAGCTTTGTTGTCGGGACAGGGTTCATGAACACTGAAGCTTTCTTT
TRBV30,NA,TRBJ2-3,14,NA,CAWSVGRVTDTQYF,TGTGCCTGGAGTGTAGGCAGGGTCACAGATACGCAGTATTTT
TRBV15,NA,TRBJ2-1,16,NA,CATSGRGGTPYNEQFF,TGTGCCACCAGTGGAAGAGGTGGGACACCTTACAATGAGCAGTTCTTC
TRBV29-1,NA,TRBJ1-2,14,NA,CSVEHWGVNYGYTF,TGCAGCGTTGAACATTGGGGAGTTAACTATGGCTACACCTTC
TRBV5-1,NA,TRBJ2-1,17,TRBD2,CASSRRTSGTIYNEQFF,TGCGCCAGCAGCCGCCGGACTAGCGGGACAATCTACAATGAGCAGTTCTTC
TRBV7-2,NA,TRBJ1-2,14,TRBD1,CASSPPDRGYGYTF,TGTGCCAGCAGCCCACCGGACAGGGGTTATGGCTACACCTTC
TRBV5-1,NA,TRBJ2-1,15,TRBD2,CASSSRLAGDNEQFF,TGCGCCAGCAGCTCGAGACTAGCGGGGGACAATGAGCAGTTCTTC
TRBV27,few,TRBJ2-2,14,NA,CASNMGANTGELFF,TGTGCCAGCAACATGGGAGCGAACACCGGGGAGCTGTTTTTT
TRBV19,once,TRBJ2-4,15,TRBD1,CASSIWDSEGSIQYF,TGTGCCAGTAGTATCTGGGACAGTGAAGGGTCCATTCAGTACTTC
TRBV19,NA,TRBJ1-3,15,NA,CASSPSGSSGNTIYF,TGTGCCAGTAGTCCATCCGGGAGCTCTGGAAACACCATATATTTT
TRBV20-1,NA,TRBJ2-3,11,TRBD2,CSAGLADTQYF,TGCAGTGCCGGACTAGCAGATACGCAGTATTTT
TRBV2,NA,TRBJ2-1,15,TRBD1,CASRRDRGSYNEQFF,TGTGCCAGCAGGAGGGACAGGGGTTCCTACAATGAGCAGTTCTTC